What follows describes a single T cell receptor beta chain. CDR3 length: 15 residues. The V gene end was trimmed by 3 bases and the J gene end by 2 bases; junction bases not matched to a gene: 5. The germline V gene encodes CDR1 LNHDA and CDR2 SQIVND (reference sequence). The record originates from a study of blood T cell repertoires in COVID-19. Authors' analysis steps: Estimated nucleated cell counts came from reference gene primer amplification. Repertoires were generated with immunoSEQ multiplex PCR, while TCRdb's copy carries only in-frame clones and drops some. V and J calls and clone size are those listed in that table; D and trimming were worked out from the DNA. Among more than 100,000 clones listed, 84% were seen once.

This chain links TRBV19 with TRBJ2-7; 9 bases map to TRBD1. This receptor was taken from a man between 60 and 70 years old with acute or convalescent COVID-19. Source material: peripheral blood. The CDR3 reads CASSIAGQGTYEQYF. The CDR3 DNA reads TGTGCCAGTAGTATTGCGGGACAGGGAACCTACGAGCAGTACTTC.